These 20 T cell receptor beta chains originate from one sample sequenced in a study of shared clonotypes between healthy human individuals. Repertoires were generated with immunoSEQ multiplex PCR, while TCRdb's copy carries only in-frame clones and drops some. The table has about 1.1 million clones, around 78% seen once. The sequenced sample consisted of memory CD4+ T cells from PBMCs. Subset of the sample: CD45RA-negative fraction. The source of these receptors is a man aged 18-30 years in good health. Some clones in this sample may be carry-over from other donors' samples.

Comments on this clone: The likely explanation is a read error, given a far larger clone one base away. This chain connects TRBV5-6 to TRBJ2-5; D not resolved. Looked up from germline, CDR1 is SGHDT and CDR2 is YYEEEE. V shed 4 bases and J shed 0 bases, with 1 base lying between them. The CDR3 has 11 amino acids. The CDR3 here is CASSDQETQYF. Here the CDR3 DNA reads TGTGCCAGCAGCGACCAAGAGACCCAGTACTTC.

This clone was detected once. V gene TRBV18 combines with J gene TRBJ2-1, with 10 bases lining up with TRBD2. The germline gives CDR1 KGHSH, CDR2 LQKENI. The CDR3 loop spans 16 amino acids. V was clipped by 6 bases and J by 4 bases; unmatched bases: 9. CDR3 in amino acids: CASSPSLAGSYNEQFF. The CDR3 nucleotides read TGTGCCAGCTCCCCCTCACTAGCGGGATCGTACAATGAGCAGTTCTTC.

The chain links TRBV6-1 to TRBJ2-5, with no clear D. Trimming left V 0 bases short and J 5 bases short, with 7 bases between. This CDR3 has 13 amino acids. Per germline, CDR1 MNHNS and CDR2 SASEGT. The CDR3 reads CASSEALPETQYF. CDR3 in DNA: TGTGCCAGCAGTGAAGCGCTTCCTGAGACCCAGTACTTC.

The gene calls are TRBV28 and TRBJ2-1; 15 bases match TRBD2. V dropped 4 bases and J dropped 6; count of bases not matched to a gene: 10. This CDR3 is 18 amino acids long. CDR1 and CDR2 (germline): MDHEN, SYDVKM. The CDR3 DNA sequence: TGTGCCAGCAGTTCACCCTCAAGGGGACTAGCGGGAGGCAATGAGCAGTTCTTC. This encodes CASSSPSRGLAGGNEQFF.

The CDR3 loop is CASSLGGGSNQPQHF. The DNA for the CDR3 is TGTGCCAGCAGCTTAGGGGGTGGTAGCAATCAGCCCCAGCATTTT. The chain employs TRBV7-2 and TRBJ1-5; D gene ambiguous. V dropped 1 base and J dropped 0 bases, with 7 bases sitting between them. Germline V gene sequence: CDR1 SGHTA, CDR2 FQGNSA. The CDR3 length is 15 residues.

Remarks on this clone: Other DNA sequences in this specimen translate into the identical CDR3. V gene TRBV18 combines with J gene TRBJ1-2; TRBD1 is a possible D gene (6 bases). CDR3 length equals 14 residues. V was pared by 0 bases and J by 3 bases, with 8 bases between. Per the germline V gene, CDR1 is KGHSH and CDR2 is LQKENI. CDR3 DNA: TGTGCCAGCTCACCACCGGCAGGGGACTATGGCTACACCTTC. The encoded protein is CASSPPAGDYGYTF.

The chain has TRBV4-3 and TRBJ1-4, with D hard to call. The CDR3 contains 16 residues. Trimming shortened V by 4 bases and J by 4 bases, and 16 bases separated the two germline ends. CDR1 and CDR2 from the germline V gene are LGHNA and YSLEER. The chain's CDR3 is CASSRGPPGGNEKLFF. DNA for the CDR3: TGCGCCAGCAGCCGAGGACCCCCAGGAGGTAATGAAAAACTGTTTTTT.

On this clone: This sample includes further DNA sequences coding for the same CDR3. The chain links TRBV20-1 to TRBJ2-1; D gene unclear. V lost 5 bases to trimming and J lost 6 bases, with 5 bases between them. Germline values: CDR1 DFQATT, CDR2 SNEGSKA (reference sequence). The length of the CDR3 is 10 residues. The CDR3 spells CSALRNEQFF. CDR3 bases: TGCAGTGCTCTTCGCAATGAGCAGTTCTTC.

The chain has TRBV2 and TRBJ2-7, with TRBD1 identical over 8 bases. Germline V CDR1 and CDR2: SNHLY, FYNNEI. The CDR3 consists of 15 residues. Trimming took 7 bases from V and 4 from J; bases not matched to a gene: 12. CDR3 in DNA: TGTGCCAGCATCCCAAGGACCGGGACAGGTTACGAGCAGTACTTC. Translation gives CASIPRTGTGYEQYF.

The table lists this clone with a count of one. This sequence joins TRBV15 and TRBJ2-7; D might be TRBD2 (5 bases). CDR1 is LNHNV and CDR2 is YYDKDF in the germline V gene (reference sequence). This CDR3 region has 15 residues. The germline V and J ends were trimmed by 6 bases and 0 bases, with 15 bases remaining between them. The CDR3 coding sequence is TGTGCCACCAGGGCAGAGGTAGGGAGCTCCTACGAGCAGTACTTC. It translates to CATRAEVGSSYEQYF.

In its sample, this clone was seen once. This sequence joins TRBV10-2 and TRBJ1-3; D not certain. The V gene lost 10 bases and the J gene lost 4 bases, with 14 bases spanning the gap. From germline, CDR1 is WSHSY and CDR2 SAAADI. The CDR3 runs to 13 residues. For the CDR3, the DNA is TGCGCCACCCATCCGACGGAAGGAAACACCATATATTTT. Amino acids: CATHPTEGNTIYF.

The rearrangement joins TRBV28 to TRBJ2-3, with 13 nucleotides matching TRBD2. Germline CDR1 and CDR2: MDHEN and SYDVKM. V was clipped by 5 bases and J by 4 bases; unmatched bases: 9. The CDR3 is made up of 17 amino acids. Here the CDR3 reads CASSPRLAGGGADTQYF. For the CDR3, the DNA is TGTGCCAGCAGTCCCAGACTAGCGGGAGGTGGGGCAGATACGCAGTATTTT.

This clone came up once. The chain carries TRBV27 and TRBJ1-1; D perhaps matches TRBD1 (5 bases). Trimming removed 7 bases at V and 4 bases at J, with 16 bases between. The germline gives CDR1 MNHEY, CDR2 SMNVEV (reference sequence). This CDR3 contains 14 residues. Here the CDR3 reads CASIPRGRSTEAFF. For the CDR3, the DNA is TGTGCCAGCATCCCCCGGGGCCGGAGCACTGAAGCTTTCTTT.

This clone was counted between two and nine times. The genes are TRBV28 and TRBJ2-7; D is possibly TRBD2 (5 bases). CDR3 size: 15 residues. Trimming left V 4 bases short and J 4 bases short, with 17 bases between. CDR1 MDHEN and CDR2 SYDVKM come from the germline V gene. The CDR3 coding sequence is TGTGCCAGCAGTTCCGGTTCTGACGGACTTTACGAGCAGTACTTC. Its protein product is CASSSGSDGLYEQYF. Looking up the rest from reference TRBV28 and TRBJ2-7 gives the full variable domain: DVKVTQSSRYLVKRTGEKVFLECVQDMDHENMFWYRQDPGLGLRLIYFSYDVKMKEKGDIPEGYSVSREKKERFSLILESASTNQTSMYLCASSSGSDGLYEQYFGPGTRLTVT.

The chain couples TRBV11-3 to TRBJ2-7; the match to TRBD1 covers 9 bases. The CDR3 runs 14 residues. Germline CDR1 and CDR2: SGHNT and YENEEA. Trimming removed 2 bases from V and 6 bases from J; junction bases left unmatched: 5. CDR3 region: CASSLRGQGFEQYF. The CDR3 coding sequence is TGTGCCAGCAGCTTAAGGGGACAGGGTTTCGAGCAGTACTTC.

The chain combines TRBV7-9 with TRBJ2-3; 11 bases agree with TRBD2. CDR1 SEHNR and CDR2 FQNEAQ come from the germline V gene (reference sequence). V lost 5 bases to trimming and J lost 4 bases; unmatched junction nucleotides: 8. The CDR3 runs to 16 residues. CDR3 loop: CASSHTLAGEADTQYF. DNA for the CDR3: TGTGCCAGCAGCCATACACTAGCGGGGGAGGCAGATACGCAGTATTTT.

The chain carries TRBV30 and TRBJ1-1, with TRBD1 as a possible D gene (5 bases). V lost 4 bases and J lost 1, with 10 bases in between. The CDR3 spans 13 residues. The germline gives CDR1 GTSNPN, CDR2 SVGIG (reference sequence). The CDR3 region has the DNA TGTGCCTGGACCATCGGGGGGAACACTGAAGCTTTCTTT. Its protein is CAWTIGGNTEAFF. Drawing the rest from reference TRBV30 and TRBJ1-1, the complete variable domain is SQTIHQWPATLVQPVGSPLSLECTVEGTSNPNLYWYRQAAGRGLQLLFYSVGIGQISSEVPQNLSASRPQDRQFILSSKKLLLSDSGFYLCAWTIGGNTEAFFGQGTRLTVV.

The chain employs TRBV14 and TRBJ1-1, with a weak D call TRBD1 (5 bases). The V end was cut by 2 bases, the J end by 4 bases, with 14 bases between. Germline V gives CDR1 SGHDN, CDR2 FVKESK. The CDR3 runs to 15 residues. CDR3 sequence: CASSQWSGGSTEAFF. As DNA, the CDR3 is TGTGCCAGCAGCCAATGGTCCGGGGGTAGCACTGAAGCTTTCTTT.

V and J are TRBV28 and TRBJ2-4; perhaps TRBD1 as D (5 bases). This CDR3 is 17 amino acids long. Trimming cost V 4 bases and J 0 bases, with 16 bases left between them. CDR1 and CDR2 (germline): MDHEN, SYDVKM. CDR3 residues: CASSSPRELLAKNIQYF. CDR3 nucleotide sequence: TGTGCCAGCAGTTCCCCCAGGGAACTTCTAGCCAAAAACATTCAGTACTTC.

This chain joins TRBV28 and TRBJ2-7; D ambiguous. CDR3 length: 13 residues. V gave up 4 bases and J gave up 4 bases, with 11 bases separating them. Germline V gene data show CDR1 as MDHEN and CDR2 as SYDVKM. The CDR3 protein is CASSSGFLYEQYF. The CDR3 nucleotides are TGTGCCAGCAGTTCTGGGTTCCTTTACGAGCAGTACTTC.